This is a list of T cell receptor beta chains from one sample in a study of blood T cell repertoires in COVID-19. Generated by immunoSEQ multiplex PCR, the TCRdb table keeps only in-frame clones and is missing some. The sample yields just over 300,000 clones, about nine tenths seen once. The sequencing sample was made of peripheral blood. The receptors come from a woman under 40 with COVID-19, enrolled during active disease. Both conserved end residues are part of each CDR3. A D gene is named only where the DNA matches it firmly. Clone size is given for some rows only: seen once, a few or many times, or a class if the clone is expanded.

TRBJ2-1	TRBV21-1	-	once	TGTGCCAGCAGCAAAAGAAATGAATCCTACGATGAGCAGTTCTTC	CASSKRNESYDEQFF
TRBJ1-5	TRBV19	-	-	TGTGCCAGTAGTATCCTCAGGGAGGATCAGCCCCAGCATTTT	CASSILREDQPQHF
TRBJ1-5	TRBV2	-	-	TGTGCCAGCAGTGTAACAGTTGGGTTGGCTCAGCCCCAGCATTTT	CASSVTVGLAQPQHF
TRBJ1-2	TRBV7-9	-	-	TGTGCCAGCAGCTTAGCGCCTAGTCTTTATGGCTACACCTTC	CASSLAPSLYGYTF
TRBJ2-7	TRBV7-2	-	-	TGTGCCAGCAGCATGGACAGACGTCTCTACGAGCAGTACTTC	CASSMDRRLYEQYF
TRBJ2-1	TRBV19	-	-	TGTGCCAGTAGTACACCCCCCCCCAGCGCGCAGTTCTTC	CASSTPPPSAQFF
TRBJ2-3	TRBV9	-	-	TGTGCCAGCAGCGTTACTCATCCTGCAGATACGCAGTATTTT	CASSVTHPADTQYF
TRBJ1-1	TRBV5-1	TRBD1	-	TGCGCCAGCAGCTTGGGGGGACAGGATAACACTGAAGCTTTCTTT	CASSLGGQDNTEAFF
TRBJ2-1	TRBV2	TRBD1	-	TGTGCCAGCAAACGGGACAGGGGGCCGGATGAGCAGTTCTTC	CASKRDRGPDEQFF
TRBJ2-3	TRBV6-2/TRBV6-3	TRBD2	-	TGTGCCAGCAGCTCCACTAGCGATGCAGATACGCAGTATTTT	CASSSTSDADTQYF
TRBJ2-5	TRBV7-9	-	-	TGTGCCAGCAGCTTAGAGTATAGCCCAACTGAGACCCAGTACTTC	CASSLEYSPTETQYF
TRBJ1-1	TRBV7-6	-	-	TGTGCCAGCAGCTCCCGAGGGTTGGACACTGAAGCTTTCTTT	CASSSRGLDTEAFF